One and the same sample provided the 29 T cell receptor beta chains below, sequenced in a study of shared clonotypes between healthy human individuals. CD8 cells classed as naive were CD45RO-negative and positively selected for CCR7, excluding terminally differentiated effector memory CD45RA+ cells. Assay: immunoSEQ multiplex PCR; the TCRdb copy retains only in-frame clones and omits some. This table holds millions of clones, 85% to 95% found once. Material: naive CD8+ T cells from PBMCs. The source of these receptors is a man between 18 and 29 years old in good health. Some clones in this sample may be carry-over from other donors' samples.

The genes are TRBV12-5 and TRBJ2-3; D not certain. Germline loops: CDR1 LGHNT, CDR2 FRNRAP. The V gene lost 5 bases and the J gene lost 4 bases, with 7 bases spanning the gap. This CDR3 has 12 residues. CDR3 protein: CASGNPPDTQYF. In DNA, the CDR3 is TGTGCTAGTGGTAACCCCCCAGATACGCAGTATTTT.

This chain links TRBV27 with TRBJ2-7, with D perhaps given as TRBD1 or TRBD2 (6 bases each). The germline gives CDR1 MNHEY, CDR2 SMNVEV (reference sequence). V lost 10 bases and J 0 bases, leaving 13 bases between the germline ends. The CDR3 loop spans 13 amino acids. DNA of the CDR3: TGTGCCACAAAGGGGGGAGCCTCCTACGAGCAGTACTTC. Translated: CATKGGASYEQYF.

The chain employs TRBV11-1 and TRBJ2-7; 10 bases line up with TRBD1. Germline CDR1 and CDR2: SGHAT and FQDESV (reference sequence). J was trimmed by 3 bases and V by 3 bases; bases with no gene match: 2. The CDR3 contains 14 residues. The CDR3 bases are TGTGCCAGCAGCTTGACAGGGGGCGTCTACGAGCAGTACTTC. Its translation: CASSLTGGVYEQYF.

This rearrangement joins TRBV7-9 to TRBJ2-7; 7 nucleotides align to TRBD1. With V trimmed by 5 bases and J by 3 bases, 16 bases remained unmatched. CDR3 length: 17 residues. Looked up from germline, CDR1 is SEHNR and CDR2 is FQNEAQ (reference sequence). CDR3 protein: CASSPLLGGQGVYEQYF. The CDR3, as DNA: TGTGCCAGCAGCCCCTTATTAGGTGGCCAGGGGGTCTACGAGCAGTACTTC.

This clone was seen a single time. V gene TRBV5-4 combines with J gene TRBJ2-2; the match to TRBD2 covers 10 bases. With 4 bases clipped from V and 5 bases from J, the junction kept 14 bases outside the gene matches. The CDR3 covers 18 residues. Germline V gene sequence: CDR1 SGHNT, CDR2 YYREEE (reference sequence). The CDR3 here is CASSVGTGTSGTTGELFF. CDR3 coding DNA: TGTGCCAGCAGCGTAGGAACAGGAACTAGCGGGACGACCGGGGAGCTGTTTTTT.

This chain connects TRBV27 to TRBJ2-7, with D possibly TRBD2 on 7 matching bases. Trimming took 7 bases from V and 2 from J, leaving 15 bases between them. CDR1 is MNHEY, CDR2 SMNVEV, per germline (reference sequence). CDR3 size: 14 residues. DNA of the CDR3: TGTGCCAGCACCCCTTTGGGGGGGCCCTACGAGCAGTACTTC. Its protein product is CASTPLGGPYEQYF.

About this clone: Other DNA variants within this sample encode the same CDR3. This chain joins TRBV7-9 and TRBJ1-5; D is uncertain. Trimming left V 5 bases short and J 2 bases short, with 4 bases between. Germline V gives CDR1 SEHNR, CDR2 FQNEAQ (reference sequence). The CDR3 loop spans 12 amino acids. Here the CDR3 DNA reads TGTGCCAGCAGCCCGGGCAATCAGCCCCAGCATTTT. Translated: CASSPGNQPQHF.

This clone was detected only a few times. The chain links TRBV4-2 to TRBJ1-5; 11 positions agree with TRBD1. Per germline, CDR1 LGHNA and CDR2 YNFKEQ. This CDR3 comprises 15 residues. Trimming took 4 bases from V and 4 from J; bases not matched to a gene: 3. The CDR3 sequence is CASSPGQGANQPQHF. The CDR3, as DNA: TGTGCCAGCAGCCCCGGACAGGGGGCAAATCAGCCCCAGCATTTT.

The chain has TRBV7-9 and TRBJ2-5; TRBD2 matches 7 bases. The V gene end was trimmed by 5 bases and the J gene end by 5 bases; junction bases not matched to a gene: 8. The CDR3 is made up of 14 amino acids. Per the germline V gene, CDR1 is SEHNR and CDR2 is FQNEAQ (reference sequence). The CDR3 loop is CASSPGLVLETQYF. In DNA form, the CDR3 reads TGTGCCAGCAGCCCCGGACTAGTTCTGGAGACCCAGTACTTC.

This chain joins TRBV5-1 and TRBJ1-1; no reliable D call. The V gene lost 5 bases and the J gene lost 1 base, with 9 bases spanning the gap. CDR1 is SGHRS and CDR2 is YFSETQ in the germline V gene. The CDR3 length is 13 residues. The CDR3 DNA reads TGCGCCAGCAGGCCGACTGGGAACACTGAAGCTTTCTTT. This gives the protein CASRPTGNTEAFF. Variable domain in full (rest from reference TRBV5-1 and TRBJ1-1): KAGVTQTPRYLIKTRGQQVTLSCSPISGHRSVSWYQQTPGQGLQFLFEYFSETQRNKGNFPGRFSGRQFSNSRSEMNVSTLELGDSALYLCASRPTGNTEAFFGQGTRLTVV.

To note about this clone: The same CDR3 can be traced to other DNA sequences in this sample. V and J are TRBV6-6 and TRBJ2-1; 7 nucleotides match TRBD2. Germline CDR1 reads MNHNY; CDR2 reads SVGAGI (reference sequence). With 11 bases clipped from V and 7 bases from J, the junction kept 2 bases outside the gene matches. The CDR3 consists of 10 residues. CDR3 residues: CASGGNEQFF. Here the CDR3 DNA reads TGTGCCTCCGGGGGGAATGAGCAGTTCTTC.

CDR3 DNA: TGTGCCATCAGACCCCTCCTCAATGAAAAACTGTTTTTT. Amino acids: CAIRPLLNEKLFF. This rearrangement joins TRBV10-3 to TRBJ1-4; D is unclear. The V gene lost 6 bases and the J gene lost 5 bases, with 10 bases spanning the gap. Germline assignment: CDR1 ENHRY and CDR2 SYGVKD. CDR3 length equals 13 residues.

V gene TRBV18 combines with J gene TRBJ2-1; a possible D gene is TRBD2 (5 bases). CDR1 is KGHSH and CDR2 is LQKENI in the germline V gene. The V end was cut by 0 bases, the J end by 8 bases, with 17 bases between. The CDR3 consists of 16 residues. The CDR3 bases are TGTGCCAGCTCACCACCCGCCTTCGACTACTTCGATGAGCAGTTCTTC. This sequence encodes CASSPPAFDYFDEQFF.

The rearrangement uses TRBV7-9 and TRBJ2-7; D ambiguous. V lost 1 base and J 3 bases, leaving 10 bases between the germline ends. Germline lookup yields CDR1 SEHNR and CDR2 FQNEAQ (reference sequence). This CDR3 contains 14 residues. The CDR3 nucleotides read TGTGCCAGCAGCTTAGGTAACACGATCTACGAGCAGTACTTC. Its protein is CASSLGNTIYEQYF. Together with reference TRBV7-9 and TRBJ2-7, the CDR3 gives the full variable domain: DTGVSQNPRHKITKRGQNVTFRCDPISEHNRLYWYRQTLGQGPEFLTYFQNEAQLEKSRLLSDRFSAERPKGSFSTLEIQRTEQGDSAMYLCASSLGNTIYEQYFGPGTRLTVT.

The rearrangement joins TRBV28 to TRBJ1-5; a weak D match, TRBD1 (6 bases). Trimming left V 3 bases short and J 2 bases short, with 11 bases between. Germline V gene data show CDR1 as MDHEN and CDR2 as SYDVKM. CDR3 length: 15 residues. CDR3 sequence: CASSFRDTGNQPQHF. The CDR3 DNA reads as TGTGCCAGCAGTTTCCGGGACACTGGCAATCAGCCCCAGCATTTT.

V and J are TRBV28 and TRBJ2-7, with unresolved D. The V and J ends lost 1 base and 3 bases respectively, with 16 bases between them. CDR3 size: 16 residues. Germline lookup yields CDR1 MDHEN and CDR2 SYDVKM. The CDR3 DNA sequence: TGTGCCAGCAGTTTATATGGATACCCCATAAACTACGAGCAGTACTTC. Translation: CASSLYGYPINYEQYF. Together with reference TRBV28 and TRBJ2-7, the CDR3 gives the full variable domain: DVKVTQSSRYLVKRTGEKVFLECVQDMDHENMFWYRQDPGLGLRLIYFSYDVKMKEKGDIPEGYSVSREKKERFSLILESASTNQTSMYLCASSLYGYPINYEQYFGPGTRLTVT.

This chain joins TRBV5-6 and TRBJ2-7, with D uncertain. Germline V gives CDR1 SGHDT, CDR2 YYEEEE. V lost 1 base and J lost 3, with 17 bases in between. The CDR3 consists of 16 residues. The CDR3 DNA reads TGTGCCAGCAGCTTGAGTCTTGGCAAGTCCCTCTACGAGCAGTACTTC. Protein: CASSLSLGKSLYEQYF.

The chain joins TRBV5-8 to TRBJ2-6; no clear D. V was trimmed by 2 bases and J by 0 bases, leaving 6 bases between them. The CDR3 loop spans 15 amino acids. Germline V gene sequence: CDR1 SGHTS, CDR2 YDEGEE. In DNA form, the CDR3 reads TGTGCCAGCAGCTTCTGGATCTCTGGGGCCAACGTCCTGACTTTC. Translation: CASSFWISGANVLTF.

CDR3 coding DNA: TGTGCCAGCAGTGTTGGGACAACTTCCTACGAGCAGTACTTC. Residues: CASSVGTTSYEQYF. This chain connects TRBV6-1 to TRBJ2-7, with D possibly TRBD1 on 6 matching bases. V lost 4 bases and J lost 1, with 11 bases in between. The CDR3 is 14 residues long. Germline V gene sequence: CDR1 MNHNS, CDR2 SASEGT.

The chain uses TRBV10-2 and TRBJ2-3; 10 bases line up with TRBD2. The CDR3 runs to 19 residues. The V and J ends lost 4 bases and 0 bases, in that order; junction bases with no gene match: 13. Germline CDR1 is WSHSY and CDR2 is SAAADI. Here the CDR3 reads CASSGTGTSEDLSTDTQYF. DNA of the CDR3: TGCGCCAGCAGTGGGACCGGGACTAGCGAAGATTTGAGCACAGATACGCAGTATTTT.

The CDR3, as DNA: TGTGCCAGCAGTTACGGACAGGATTTGAACACTGAAGCTTTCTTT. Its translation: CASSYGQDLNTEAFF. This chain joins TRBV6-6 and TRBJ1-1; the match to TRBD1 covers 7 bases. The length of the CDR3 is 15 residues. The V segment lost 2 bases and the J segment 0 bases; nucleotides outside the gene matches: 3. Germline V gene data show CDR1 as MNHNY and CDR2 as SVGAGI (reference sequence).

V usage is TRBV29-1 and J usage is TRBJ2-7; 10 positions match TRBD2. The V gene end was trimmed by 7 bases and the J gene end by 2 bases; junction bases not matched to a gene: 8. Germline V gene data show CDR1 as SQVTM and CDR2 as ANQGSEA. The CDR3 totals 14 residues. DNA of the CDR3: TGCAGCGCCGAACTAGCGGGATATACCTACGAGCAGTACTTC. The encoded protein is CSAELAGYTYEQYF.

The chain combines TRBV11-2 with TRBJ1-3; the D is unclear. Trimming took off 2 bases at V and 0 bases at J, with 11 bases between the two ends. Germline V gives CDR1 SGHAT, CDR2 FQNNGV. CDR3 length equals 16 residues. This chain's CDR3 is CASSLYGEASGNTIYF. The CDR3 DNA follows: TGTGCCAGCAGCTTATATGGGGAGGCCTCTGGAAACACCATATATTTT.

As for this clone: This specimen includes other DNA sequences encoding the same CDR3. In DNA form, the CDR3 reads TGTGCCAGCAGCCCTGGGGGGGGCTACGAGCAGTACTTC. Its translation: CASSPGGGYEQYF. The chain has TRBV13 and TRBJ2-7; 7 bases map to TRBD2. CDR1 PRHDT and CDR2 FYEKMQ come from the germline V gene (reference sequence). V shed 5 bases, J shed 3 bases, and the junction held 4 bases outside the gene matches. The CDR3 sequence is 13 residues long.

A remark on this clone: This specimen includes other DNA sequences encoding the same CDR3. CDR3 loop: CASSWGRNTEAFF. In DNA, the CDR3 is TGTGCCAGCAGTTGGGGACGGAACACTGAAGCTTTCTTT. The chain joins TRBV27 to TRBJ1-1, with a weak D call TRBD1 (5 bases). This CDR3 has 13 amino acids. Germline V gives CDR1 MNHEY, CDR2 SMNVEV (reference sequence). V was trimmed by 4 bases and J by 1 base, leaving 7 bases between them.

The chain uses TRBV9 and TRBJ2-7; TRBD1 is a possible D gene (6 bases). This CDR3 comprises 13 residues. V was clipped by 4 bases and J by 3 bases, with 11 bases between them. CDR1 and CDR2 (germline): SGDLS, YYNGEE. This CDR3 is CASSPEGVYEQYF. The CDR3 DNA reads as TGTGCCAGCAGCCCTGAGGGGGTCTACGAGCAGTACTTC. Together with reference TRBV9 and TRBJ2-7, the CDR3 gives the full variable domain: DSGVTQTPKHLITATGQRVTLRCSPRSGDLSVYWYQQSLDQGLQFLIQYYNGEERAKGNILERFSAQQFPDLHSELNLSSLELGDSALYFCASSPEGVYEQYFGPGTRLTVT.

Remarks on this clone: At the DNA level, this CDR3 is encoded by other sequences in the same sample as well. The chain employs TRBV5-1 and TRBJ1-1, with a possible D match to TRBD1 (5 bases). There are 14 residues in the CDR3. Germline assignment: CDR1 SGHRS and CDR2 YFSETQ. V lost 2 bases and J lost 1, with 9 bases in between. DNA of the CDR3: TGCGCCAGCAGCTTTGGGACTGGGAACACTGAAGCTTTCTTT. Translated, it gives CASSFGTGNTEAFF.

The chain combines TRBV4-1 with TRBJ2-7, with TRBD2 matching over 11 bases. Germline V gene lookup returns CDR1 MGHRA and CDR2 YSYEKL. The CDR3 totals 15 residues. J was trimmed by 5 bases and V by 2 bases; bases with no gene match: 5. CDR3 region: CASSQSPGLADEQYF. In nucleotides, the CDR3 is TGCGCCAGCAGCCAATCCCCGGGACTAGCGGACGAGCAGTACTTC.

The chain employs TRBV7-9 and TRBJ2-5, with TRBD1 identical over 11 bases. V lost 2 bases and J lost 5; bases outside the gene matches: 16. Per germline, CDR1 SEHNR and CDR2 FQNEAQ (reference sequence). The CDR3 contains 19 residues. CDR3 sequence reads: CASSLSLIDNRDRGETQYF. The CDR3 DNA follows: TGTGCCAGCAGCTTAAGCCTCATCGATAACCGGGACAGGGGGGAGACCCAGTACTTC.